The T cell receptor beta chain described here comes from a study of beta chain features in type 1 diabetes. Germline lookup yields CDR1 SGHTA and CDR2 FQGNSA. J was trimmed by 5 bases and V by 6 bases; bases with no gene match: 8. The CDR3 sequence is 15 residues long. The isolated RNA, all of it, was reverse transcribed, so expressed TCRB transcripts were what got sequenced. Produced via immunoSEQ multiplex PCR; TCRdb's table is partial and in-frame only. The repertoire has fewer than 650,000 clones, 15% to 17% of them found once; the top ten carry about 0.097%. This sequence was found in a man aged 18 to 35 in good health. The chain carries TRBV7-2 and TRBJ2-2; 8 bases map to TRBD1. The sample was naive CD4+ T cells from blood. CDR3: CASRGRQGRTGELFF. The CDR3 DNA reads as TGTGCCAGCAGGGGACGACAGGGGAGGACCGGGGAGCTGTTTTTT.